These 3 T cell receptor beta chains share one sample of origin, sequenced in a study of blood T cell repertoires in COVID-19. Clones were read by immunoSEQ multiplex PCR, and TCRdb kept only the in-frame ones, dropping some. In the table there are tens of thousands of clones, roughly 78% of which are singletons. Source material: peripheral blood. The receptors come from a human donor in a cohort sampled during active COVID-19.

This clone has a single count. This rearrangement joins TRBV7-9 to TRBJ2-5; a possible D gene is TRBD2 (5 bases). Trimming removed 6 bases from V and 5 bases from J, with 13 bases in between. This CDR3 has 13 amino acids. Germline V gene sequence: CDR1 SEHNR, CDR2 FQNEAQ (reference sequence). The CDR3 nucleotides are TGTGCCAGCAGTCACCCCTCGGGGGAGACCCAGTACTTC. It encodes CASSHPSGETQYF.

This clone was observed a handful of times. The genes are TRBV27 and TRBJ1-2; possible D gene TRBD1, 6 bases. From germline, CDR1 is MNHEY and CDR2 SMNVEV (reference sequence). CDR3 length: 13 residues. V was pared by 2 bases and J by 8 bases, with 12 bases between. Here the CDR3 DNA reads TGTGCCAGCAGTTTAGACAGGTTCTCAGGCTACACCTTC. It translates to CASSLDRFSGYTF.

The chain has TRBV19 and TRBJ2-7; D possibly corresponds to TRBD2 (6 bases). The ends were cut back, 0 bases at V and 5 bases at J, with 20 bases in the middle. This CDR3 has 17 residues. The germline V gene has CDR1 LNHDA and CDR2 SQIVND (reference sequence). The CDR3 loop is CASSIDFEGGIRDEQYF. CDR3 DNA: TGTGCCAGTAGTATAGATTTTGAGGGCGGGATTCGCGACGAGCAGTACTTC.